This T cell receptor beta chain was retrieved from a study of T cells and copy number aberrations in small-cell lung cancer (dated by TCRdb to the early 2020s). For the study in its entirety: Whole-exome sequencing of the same tumor regions was paired with TCR repertoire sequencing so that T cell metrics could be related to mutations and copy number aberrations. Tumor TCR data were available for 17 patients, and TCR data from both tumor and normal tissue were available for around 15 patients. Results and caveats for the whole study, not just this receptor: Because surgical resection is uncommon in small-cell lung cancer, the study was limited by a small sample size, and the findings need validation. All specimens consisted of formalin-fixed paraffin-embedded tissue, which is known to introduce sequencing artifacts. Compared with adjacent lung tissue, tumors showed lower T-cell density, richness and clonality, although the density difference was not significant.

The immunoSEQ hsTCRB Kit was used with multiplexed V- and J-gene primers to amplify TCR-beta CDR3 regions from genomic DNA. Unique DNA barcodes were added in a second PCR, and the samples were pooled together with one negative control and one positive control. An Illumina MiSeq running a 150-cycle paired-end protocol was used to sequence the pooled TCR-beta libraries. Per the original workflow: Raw sequencing data were processed by Adaptive Biotechnologies into a report containing normalized, annotated TCR-beta repertoires. T-cell density was calculated by normalizing TCR-beta templates to usable DNA, with usable DNA estimated through amplification of housekeeping genes. Richness counted unique rearrangements, and clonality was defined as 1 minus Pielou's evenness. TCRdb carries this immuneACCESS record with in-frame sequences only. Its versions omit some clonotypes, under half of them owing to an unresolved V gene in the studies checked, with the rest unexplained. V, J and clone size were drawn from that table, and D and trimming were deduced from the DNA. The sample table shows about 2,500 clones, and about four fifths are seen once. Together, the top ten hold roughly a tenth of the sample.

Patients with limited-stage small-cell lung cancer who underwent surgical resection in Hangzhou, China, between the late 2000s and the early 2020s were included as donors. All donors had upfront surgery without preoperative chemotherapy or radiotherapy, and none received immunotherapy before or after surgery. Each of the 20 or so patients in the sequenced cohort was a smoker or a heavy second-hand smoker. Adjacent normal lung tissue was taken at least 2 cm away from the tumor margin, and two pathologists confirmed morphologically that the tissue was free of malignant cells. To characterize T cell repertoire heterogeneity, the study applied multi-region TCR-beta sequencing to resected limited-stage small-cell lung cancers and to tumor-adjacent lung tissue. The AllPrep DNA/RNA FFPE Kit (Qiagen) was used to extract genomic DNA from FFPE tissue. Between the V and J ends, shortened by 2 bases and 4 bases respectively, the junction contains 8 bases. Including cysteine and phenylalanine, the CDR3 has 14 amino acids. Only CDR3 DNA is held: 42 bases, read in frame from base 1. CDR1 MDHEN and CDR2 SYDVKM were looked up in the germline V gene.

A note on this clone: This clone's antigen is unknown. No base-level quality is on record; no much larger clone is a single base apart.

In this chain, TRBV28 is recombined with TRBJ2-2; the D element could tentatively be TRBD1 or TRBD2, as 5 bases agree for each. Sequenced material: normal tissue next to the tumor. This TCR was recovered from a man aged 70 or older with small cell lung cancer. The bases read TGTGCCAGCAGTTTACAGGGAGCCACCGGGGAGCTGTTTTTT. Translation gives CASSLQGATGELFF.